This T cell receptor (beta chain) is drawn from a study of blood T cell repertoires in COVID-19. Data came from immunoSEQ multiplex PCR; TCRdb stores just in-frame clones and leaves some out. There are a few hundred thousand clones in the sample; over 75% occur only once, and about 3% lies in the top ten. The CDR3 is made up of 13 amino acids. Trimming left V 3 bases short and J 1 base short, with 6 bases between. The sequence was obtained from a woman aged 25 to 39 who had recovered from COVID-19. This chain connects TRBV12-3 or TRBV12-4 to TRBJ1-1; D uncertain. Sequenced sample: PBMCs or T cells enriched from blood (not recorded which). CDR3 sequence reads: CASSLWPNTEAFF. In DNA form, the CDR3 reads TGTGCCAGCAGTTTGTGGCCGAACACTGAAGCTTTCTTT.